The 25 T cell receptor beta chains listed next were all sequenced from one sample in a study of spatial heterogeneity in lung cancer. The study, taken as a whole, reports: Higher tumor mutation counts went along with higher counts of expanded intratumoral alpha and beta TCRs.

TCRdb recomputed calls from the 5' RACE reads with MiXCR, one row per CDR3 protein. This repertoire shows some 400 distinct CDR3 sequences, 21% found once; its top ten account for approximately 17%. Their antigens are not known. As to time point: sample taken at primary tumor resection. Specimen: lung tumor tissue, collected at surgery. The receptors shown here come from a male donor with early-stage non-small cell lung cancer.

Within the sample, this clonotype is large. This beta chain was picked up by a library intended for alpha chains and is off target, so its count carries little meaning. The rearrangement links TRBV5-4 to TRBJ2-3; maybe TRBD1 (6 bases). Germline loops: CDR1 SGHNT, CDR2 YYREEE (reference sequence). Between the trimmed V and J ends, which lost 9 bases and 1 base, there was a span of 12 bases. The CDR3 consists of 13 residues. The CDR3 bases are TGTGCCACCCGGGACATTGGCACAGATACGCAGTATTTT. Protein: CATRDIGTDTQYF.

This clonotype was counted only a few times. A library made for alpha chains picked up this beta chain off target, so its size means little. This chain joins TRBV6-2 or TRBV6-3 and TRBJ2-7; D may be TRBD2 (6 bases). This CDR3 has 12 amino acids. CDR1 MNHEY and CDR2 SVGEGT come from the germline V gene. The V gene lost 11 bases and the J gene lost 2 bases, with 13 bases spanning the gap. The CDR3 sequence: CACGTLPYEQYF. In DNA form, the CDR3 reads TGTGCCTGTGGGACTTTACCCTACGAGCAGTACTTC.

As concerns this clonotype: In a library made to pick up alpha chains, this beta chain is a stray read with a size that means little. The genes are TRBV2 and TRBJ2-3; perhaps TRBD2 as D (6 bases). V lost 8 bases and J 1 base, leaving 13 bases between the germline ends. The CDR3 loop spans 14 amino acids. Germline lookup yields CDR1 SNHLY and CDR2 FYNNEI. The CDR3 is CASVKGGGTDTQYF. CDR3 DNA: TGTGCCAGCGTCAAAGGCGGGGGCACAGATACGCAGTATTTT.

Remarks on this clonotype: Little can be read into the size of this beta chain, an off-target read in a library designed for alpha chains. V is TRBV28 and J is TRBJ2-7; the match to TRBD1 covers 11 bases. J was trimmed by 1 base and V by 4 bases; bases with no gene match: 6. There are 16 residues in the CDR3. Germline V gene data show CDR1 as MDHEN and CDR2 as SYDVKM. The CDR3 nucleotides are TGTGCCAGCAGTTCCCCGGACAGGGGGCATTCCTACGAGCAGTACTTC. It codes for CASSSPDRGHSYEQYF.

This clonotype was counted between two and nine times. This beta chain is a stray sequence in a library constructed for alpha chains; its clone size is not meaningful. The chain has TRBV6-2 or TRBV6-3 and TRBJ2-3, with 10 bases that match TRBD2. Germline-derived CDR1 and CDR2 are MNHEY and SVGEGT. This CDR3 is 14 amino acids long. V dropped 2 bases and J dropped 4; count of bases not matched to a gene: 0. CDR3 amino acids: CASSYGTSADTQYF. CDR3 DNA: TGTGCCAGCAGTTACGGGACTAGCGCAGATACGCAGTATTTT.

This clonotype was observed a few times. This beta chain lies outside the target of a library built for alpha chains; its clone size means little. Here the CDR3 DNA reads TGTGCCAGCAGAATGAAGGGAGGGGAGCAGTTCTTC. Its protein is CASRMKGGEQFF. This chain uses TRBV12-3 or TRBV12-4 with TRBJ2-1; 7 bases fit TRBD2. There are 12 residues in the CDR3. Trimming cost V 6 bases and J 10 bases; bases outside gene matches: 6.

By sample fraction, this clonotype is large. This beta chain came through as a stray read in a library set up for alpha chains, and its size says little. The genes are TRBV20-1 and TRBJ2-7; 9 nucleotides line up with TRBD1. V lost 6 bases, J lost 5 bases, and 11 bases stayed unmatched. CDR1 is DFQATT, CDR2 SNEGSKA, per germline (reference sequence). The CDR3 totals 14 residues. CDR3 DNA: TGCAGTGCCGGGACCGGGACAGGGATCAACGAGCAGTACTTC. Protein product: CSAGTGTGINEQYF.

By proportion, this clonotype is large. This beta chain is a stray sequence in a library constructed for alpha chains; its clone size is not meaningful. The J gene is TRBJ2-2, the V gene TRBV7-9; possibly TRBD1 for D (6 bases). The CDR3 sequence is 13 residues long. Trimming stripped 5 bases from V and 7 bases from J, with 11 bases between. Germline V gene sequence: CDR1 SEHNR, CDR2 FQNEAQ (reference sequence). The CDR3 coding sequence is TGTGCCAGCAGCACTACAGGGATCGGGGAGCTGTTTTTT. This gives the protein CASSTTGIGELFF. Variable domain in full (rest from reference TRBV7-9 and TRBJ2-2): DTGVSQNPRHKITKRGQNVTFRCDPISEHNRLYWYRQTLGQGPEFLTYFQNEAQLEKSRLLSDRFSAERPKGSFSTLEIQRTEQGDSAMYLCASSTTGIGELFFGEGSRLTVL.

This clonotype turned up a few times. Within a library made for alpha chains, this beta chain is off target, and its count is uninformative. The rearrangement joins TRBV7-2 to TRBJ2-5, with 9 bases identical to TRBD1. The CDR3 is 14 amino acids. With V trimmed by 4 bases and J by 7 bases, 7 bases remained unmatched. Looked up from germline, CDR1 is SGHTA and CDR2 is FQGNSA. The CDR3 spells CASSSTGGEGTQYF. DNA for the CDR3: TGTGCCAGCAGCTCCACAGGGGGCGAAGGGACCCAGTACTTC.

This clonotype came up a few times. Because the library targeted alpha chains, this beta chain is an off-target read whose size means little. The V and J genes are TRBV29-1 and TRBJ2-5, with no clear D. V lost 3 bases and J lost 5, with 10 bases in between. Per germline, CDR1 SQVTM and CDR2 ANQGSEA. The CDR3 runs 12 residues. CDR3 bases: TGCAGCGTTGATGTCTTTGGGGAGACCCAGTACTTC. As protein: CSVDVFGETQYF.

Judged by abundance, this clonotype is hyperexpanded. This beta chain slipped into a library made for alpha chains as a stray read, so its size is not meaningful. This chain joins TRBV7-2 and TRBJ2-1; D unclear. CDR3 length equals 13 residues. Looked up from germline, CDR1 is SGHTA and CDR2 is FQGNSA. V dropped 3 bases and J dropped 9 bases, with 12 bases sitting between them. The CDR3 loop is CASSFGPSGEQFF. The CDR3 DNA sequence: TGTGCCAGCAGCTTCGGACCCTCGGGTGAGCAGTTCTTC. The variable domain in full, completed from reference TRBV7-2 and TRBJ2-1, reads GAGVSQSPSNKVTEKGKDVELRCDPISGHTALYWYRQSLGQGLEFLIYFQGNSAPDKSGLPSDRFSAERTGGSVSTLTIQRTQQEDSAVYLCASSFGPSGEQFFGPGTRLTVL.

By share of the sample, this clonotype is large (0.1 to 1%). A library prepared for alpha chains yielded this beta chain as an off-target read; its size is of little meaning. CDR3 sequence reads: CASSYKGQTYEQYF. Here the CDR3 DNA reads TGTGCCAGCAGTTACAAGGGACAGACCTACGAGCAGTACTTC. The rearrangement joins TRBV6-6 to TRBJ2-7, with TRBD1 matching over 7 bases. Germline V gene sequence: CDR1 MNHNY, CDR2 SVGAGI (reference sequence). V lost 2 bases, J lost 2 bases, and 3 bases stayed unmatched. This CDR3 contains 14 residues.

On this clonotype: This beta chain is a stray read from a library made for alpha chains; its abundance is not meaningful. The rearrangement joins TRBV6-6 to TRBJ1-5; D not resolved. Trimming removed 2 bases from V and 5 bases from J, with 7 bases in between. Germline loops: CDR1 MNHNY, CDR2 SVGAGI (reference sequence). CDR3 length equals 13 residues. The CDR3 DNA follows: TGTGCCAGCAGTTACGGCAGCGATCAGCCCCAGCATTTT. This gives the protein CASSYGSDQPQHF.

There are a few counts of this clonotype. This beta chain is an off-target read within a library intended for alpha chains, so its frequency means little. The rearrangement links TRBV6-2 or TRBV6-3 to TRBJ2-2, with 7 bases lining up with TRBD1. V gave up 6 bases and J gave up 5 bases; unmatched junction bases: 0. CDR3 length: 12 amino acids. The germline V gene has CDR1 MNHEY and CDR2 SVGEGT. Written as DNA, the CDR3 is TGTGCCAGCAGGACAGGGACCGGGGAGCTGTTTTTT. Amino acids: CASRTGTGELFF.

Comments on this clonotype: In a library made to pick up alpha chains, this beta chain is a stray read with a size that means little. This chain links TRBV29-1 with TRBJ2-1, with 11 bases that match TRBD1. J lost 4 bases, V lost 7 bases, and 0 bases had no gene match. The CDR3 covers 12 residues. Germline assignment: CDR1 SQVTM and CDR2 ANQGSEA. The DNA for the CDR3 is TGCAGCGGGGACAGGGGGTACAATGAGCAGTTCTTC. Protein sequence: CSGDRGYNEQFF.

In its sample, this clonotype is large. This beta chain turned up in a library designed for alpha chains; as an off-target read, its abundance says little. The chain combines TRBV11-2 with TRBJ2-7; D gene uncertain. Deletions cut 5 bases from V and 6 bases from J, with 8 bases between. Germline CDR1 reads SGHAT; CDR2 reads FQNNGV. The CDR3 is 11 amino acids. CDR3 sequence reads: CASSPFGEQYF. The CDR3 DNA is TGTGCCAGCAGCCCTTTTGGCGAGCAGTACTTC.

In regard to this clonotype: The library was built for alpha chains, so this beta chain is an off-target read and its size means little. The rearrangement uses TRBV29-1 and TRBJ2-5, with 9 nucleotides matching TRBD1. In germline, CDR1 is SQVTM, CDR2 ANQGSEA. CDR3 length: 13 residues. The V gene end was trimmed by 5 bases and the J gene end by 5 bases; junction bases not matched to a gene: 6. The CDR3 sequence is CSVRTGAGETQYF. The CDR3 coding sequence is TGCAGCGTTCGGACAGGGGCTGGCGAGACCCAGTACTTC.

In this sample, this clonotype turned up a few times. A library prepared for alpha chains yielded this beta chain as an off-target read; its size is of little meaning. The CDR3 DNA reads as TGTGCCAGCAGCCTAGCGGGACCGGAGAATGAGCAGTTCTTC. It translates to CASSLAGPENEQFF. The chain has TRBV5-4 and TRBJ2-1, with 9 bases aligning to TRBD2. The CDR3 extends over 14 amino acids. Germline lookup yields CDR1 SGHNT and CDR2 YYREEE (reference sequence). Trimming at V came to 4 bases and at J to 7 bases, leaving 6 bases not matched to a gene.

Details on this clonotype: A much larger clone is a single base away; this may be a read error. This beta chain appears as a stray read in a library generated for alpha chains; its size is not informative. This chain connects TRBV30 to TRBJ2-5; possible D gene TRBD2, 5 bases. The CDR3 is 13 amino acids. From germline, CDR1 is GTSNPN and CDR2 SVGIG (reference sequence). CDR3 loop: CPWSQRSGETQYF. The DNA for the CDR3 is TGTCCCTGGAGCCAGAGATCGGGGGAGACCCAGTACTTC.

Regarding this clonotype: Since it is a stray read in a library aimed at alpha chains, this beta chain has a size that is not meaningful. The chain recombines TRBV30 with TRBJ2-3; the D gene is possibly TRBD2 (5 bases). The germline V gene encodes CDR1 GTSNPN and CDR2 SVGIG (reference sequence). This CDR3 contains 14 residues. The germline V and J ends were trimmed by 1 base and 2 bases, with 10 bases remaining between them. DNA of the CDR3: TGTGCCTGGAGTGAAGGCGGGTACACAGATACGCAGTATTTT. This translates into CAWSEGGYTDTQYF.

In regard to this clonotype: In a library made to pick up alpha chains, this beta chain is a stray read with a size that means little. This chain uses TRBV6-6 with TRBJ2-2; tentatively, D is TRBD1 (6 bases). The germline CDR1 and CDR2 sequences are MNHNY and SVGAGI (reference sequence). The CDR3 spans 17 residues. V lost 2 bases and J 5 bases, leaving 18 bases between the germline ends. The CDR3 nucleotides read TGTGCCAGCAGTTACCAACATCCGGAACAGGGAACCGGGGAGCTGTTTTTT. Translation gives CASSYQHPEQGTGELFF.

Comment on this clonotype: Little can be read into the size of this beta chain, an off-target read in a library designed for alpha chains. The V gene is TRBV29-1, the J gene TRBJ2-7; weak D call: TRBD1 (5 bases). The V and J ends lost 3 bases and 5 bases respectively, with 14 bases between them. Germline-derived CDR1 and CDR2 are SQVTM and ANQGSEA. The CDR3 is 13 amino acids. The CDR3: CSVDRGVENEQYF. In DNA form, the CDR3 reads TGCAGCGTTGATAGGGGCGTTGAGAACGAGCAGTACTTC.

This clonotype is termed large. This beta chain appears as a stray read in a library generated for alpha chains; its size is not informative. The rearrangement joins TRBV27 to TRBJ1-2; 9 nucleotides align to TRBD1. The CDR3 sequence is 15 residues long. The germline V gene encodes CDR1 MNHEY and CDR2 SMNVEV (reference sequence). Germline trimming cut 3 bases from V and 4 bases from J; bases unmatched to any gene: 6. The CDR3, as DNA: TGTGCCAGCAGTTTGGGACAGGGCTCCATCTATGGCTACACCTTC. Amino acids: CASSLGQGSIYGYTF.

To note about this clonotype: This beta chain represents an off-target read in a library built for alpha chains; its size is of limited meaning. This rearrangement joins TRBV10-3 to TRBJ2-1; D may be TRBD1 (7 bases). Trimming removed 7 bases at V and 7 bases at J, with 14 bases between. The germline V gene encodes CDR1 ENHRY and CDR2 SYGVKD. This CDR3 has 13 amino acids. In nucleotides, the CDR3 is TGTGCCATCAAAGGAGGGGGCCCAAATGAGCAGTTCTTC. Translating it yields CAIKGGGPNEQFF.

This clonotype was seen a handful of times. A library prepared for alpha chains yielded this beta chain as an off-target read; its size is of little meaning. The V call is TRBV2, the J call TRBJ2-1, with 7 bases aligning to TRBD2. Germline loops: CDR1 SNHLY, CDR2 FYNNEI. The CDR3 totals 14 residues. Germline trimming cut 6 bases from V and 0 bases from J; bases unmatched to any gene: 2. Here the CDR3 reads CASRGGFSYNEQFF. As DNA, the CDR3 is TGTGCCAGCAGGGGGGGGTTCTCCTACAATGAGCAGTTCTTC.